This TCR beta chain was sequenced in a study of T-cell memory formation after mild COVID-19. Study findings and constraints: Second-wave clones with a day 37 peak had unconfirmed SARS-CoV-2 specificity. Balance between CD4 and CD8 was seen in clones contracting day 15 to 85, and a CD4+ lean was seen in later expanders.

TCRdb reprocessed the 5' RACE reads with MiXCR, giving one entry per CDR3 protein. Among some 130,000 distinct CDR3 sequences, about 23% were seen once, and the ten largest hold approximately 24%. Per the germline V gene, CDR1 is LNHDA and CDR2 is SQIVND (reference sequence). V was clipped by 8 bases and J by 3 bases, with 14 bases between them. The CDR3 consists of 13 residues. A few counts support this clonotype. Its antigen is not identified. The specimen was PBMCs or a T cell subset sorted from them (not recorded which). The chain combines TRBV19 with TRBJ2-7; D possibly matches TRBD1 or TRBD2 (5 bases each). The clonotype was recovered from an adult woman who had mild COVID-19 (a few samples of this study predate the infection). Cell type and time point are not known. The CDR3 DNA follows: TGTGCCAGTGGGGGTGGAGGAAGCTACGAGCAGTACTTC. As protein: CASGGGGSYEQYF.